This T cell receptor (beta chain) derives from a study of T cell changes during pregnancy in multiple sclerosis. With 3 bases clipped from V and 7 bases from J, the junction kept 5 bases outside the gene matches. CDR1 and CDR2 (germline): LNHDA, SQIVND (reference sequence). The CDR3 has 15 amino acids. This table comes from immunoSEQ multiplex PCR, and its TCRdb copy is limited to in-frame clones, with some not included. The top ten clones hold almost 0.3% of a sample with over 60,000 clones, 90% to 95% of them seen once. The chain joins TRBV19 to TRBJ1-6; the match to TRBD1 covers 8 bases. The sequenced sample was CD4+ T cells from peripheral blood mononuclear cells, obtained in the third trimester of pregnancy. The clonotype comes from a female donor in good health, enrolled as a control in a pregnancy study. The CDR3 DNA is TGTGCCAGTAGTATTCTACAGGGGGAGAATTCACCCCTCCACTTT. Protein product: CASSILQGENSPLHF.